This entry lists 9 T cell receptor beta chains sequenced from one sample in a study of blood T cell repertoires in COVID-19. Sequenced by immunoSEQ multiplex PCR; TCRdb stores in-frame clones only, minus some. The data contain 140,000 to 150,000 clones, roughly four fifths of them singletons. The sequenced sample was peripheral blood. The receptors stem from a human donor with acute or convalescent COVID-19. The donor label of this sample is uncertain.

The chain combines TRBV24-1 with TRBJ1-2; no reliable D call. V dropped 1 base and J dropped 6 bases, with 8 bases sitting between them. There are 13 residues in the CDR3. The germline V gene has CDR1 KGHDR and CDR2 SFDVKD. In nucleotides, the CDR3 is TGTGCCACCAGTGATTTTCGGGAGGATGGCTACACCTTC. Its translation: CATSDFREDGYTF.

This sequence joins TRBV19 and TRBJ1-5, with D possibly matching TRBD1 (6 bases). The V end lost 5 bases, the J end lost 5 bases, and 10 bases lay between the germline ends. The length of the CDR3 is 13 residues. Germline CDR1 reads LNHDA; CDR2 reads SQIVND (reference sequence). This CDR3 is CASSAAGDQPQHF. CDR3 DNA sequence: TGTGCCAGTAGTGCCGCAGGGGATCAGCCCCAGCATTTT.

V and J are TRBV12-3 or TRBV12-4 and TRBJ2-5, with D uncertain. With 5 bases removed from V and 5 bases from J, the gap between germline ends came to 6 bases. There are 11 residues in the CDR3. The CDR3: CASSLSETQYF. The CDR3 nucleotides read TGTGCCAGCAGTCTCAGTGAGACCCAGTACTTC.

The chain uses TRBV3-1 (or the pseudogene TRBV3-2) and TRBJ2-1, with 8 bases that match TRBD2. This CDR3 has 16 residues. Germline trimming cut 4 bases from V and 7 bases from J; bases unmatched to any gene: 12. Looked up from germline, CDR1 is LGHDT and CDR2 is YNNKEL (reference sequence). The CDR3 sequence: CASSPLGTGGSNEQFF. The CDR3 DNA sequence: TGTGCCAGCAGCCCCCTTGGGACGGGGGGGTCTAATGAGCAGTTCTTC.

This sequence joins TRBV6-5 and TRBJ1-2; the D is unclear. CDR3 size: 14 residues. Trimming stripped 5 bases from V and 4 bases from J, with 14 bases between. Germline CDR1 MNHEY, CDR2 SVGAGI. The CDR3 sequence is CASSPAREIYGYTF. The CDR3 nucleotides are TGTGCCAGCAGTCCAGCTCGGGAAATCTATGGCTACACCTTC.

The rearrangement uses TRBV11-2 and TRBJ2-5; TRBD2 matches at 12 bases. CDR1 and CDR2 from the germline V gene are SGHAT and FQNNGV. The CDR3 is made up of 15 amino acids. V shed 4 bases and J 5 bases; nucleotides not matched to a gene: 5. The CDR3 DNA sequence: TGTGCCAGCAGCTCTCTAGCGGGGGGGCCGGAGACCCAGTACTTC. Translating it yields CASSSLAGGPETQYF. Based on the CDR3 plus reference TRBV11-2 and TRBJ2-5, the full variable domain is EAGVAQSPRYKIIEKRQSVAFWCNPISGHATLYWYQQILGQGPKLLIQFQNNGVVDDSQLPKDRFSAERLKGVDSTLKIQPAKLEDSAVYLCASSSLAGGPETQYFGPGTRLLVL.

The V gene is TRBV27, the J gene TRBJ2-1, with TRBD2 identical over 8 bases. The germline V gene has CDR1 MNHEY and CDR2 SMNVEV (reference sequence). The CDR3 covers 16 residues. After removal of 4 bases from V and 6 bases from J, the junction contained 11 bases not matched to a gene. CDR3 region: CASSSPLYGGGNEQFF. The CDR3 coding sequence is TGTGCCAGCAGTTCCCCCCTCTACGGGGGGGGCAATGAGCAGTTCTTC.

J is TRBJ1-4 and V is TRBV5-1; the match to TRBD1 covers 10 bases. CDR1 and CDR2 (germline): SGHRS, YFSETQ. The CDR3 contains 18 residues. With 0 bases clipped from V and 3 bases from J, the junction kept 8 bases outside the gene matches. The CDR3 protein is CASSLAKGQGSANEKLFF. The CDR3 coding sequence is TGCGCCAGCAGCTTGGCCAAGGGACAGGGGTCGGCTAATGAAAAACTGTTTTTT.

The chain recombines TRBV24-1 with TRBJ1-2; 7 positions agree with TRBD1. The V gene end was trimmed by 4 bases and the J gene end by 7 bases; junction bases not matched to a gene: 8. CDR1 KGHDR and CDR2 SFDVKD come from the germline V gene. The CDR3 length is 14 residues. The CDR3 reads CATSDLGGASGYTF. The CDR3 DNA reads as TGTGCCACCAGTGACCTAGGGGGCGCAAGTGGCTACACCTTC.